This T cell receptor beta chain appears in the sequencing data of a study of cytomegalovirus exposure and HLA in healthy donors. At the level of the study: The roughly 130 validation repertoires used the same platform as the roughly 670 first-cohort repertoires (as reported by a later analysis).

Data came from immunoSEQ multiplex PCR; TCRdb stores just in-frame clones and leaves some out. The table records fewer than 150,000 clones, around 87% of them present only once. The CDR3 is 16 amino acids. In germline, CDR1 is SGHRS, CDR2 YFSETQ. Losses at the gene ends were 0 bases for V and 5 bases for J; bases not matched to a gene: 8. The sequencing input was PBMCs. This chain links TRBV5-1 with TRBJ2-1; 7 bases fit TRBD2. The clonotype was recovered from a man aged 18 to 35 in good health and CMV-seropositive. CDR3: CASSLGRAGLHNEQFF. CDR3 nucleotide sequence: TGCGCCAGCAGCTTGGGTCGGGCGGGACTACACAATGAGCAGTTCTTC.